A single sample gave rise to the 8 T cell receptor beta chains below, sequenced in a study of T cells in Graves' hyperthyroidism and ophthalmopathy. TCR beta CDR3 sequences were amplified from RNA transcripts. When the TCR CDR3 underwent first-round RT-PCR, the HTBI primer set was used. A single record per CDR3 protein comes from TCRdb applying MiXCR to the multiplex PCR reads. Seen here are a few hundred thousand distinct CDR3 sequences, roughly an eighth observed once, and the top ten hold 34%. The sequencing sample was made of blood. These receptors came from a woman aged 40 to 50 with Graves' ophthalmopathy.

This clonotype was picked up many times. The J gene is TRBJ1-4, the V gene TRBV20-1; weak D call: TRBD1 (6 bases). Per germline, CDR1 DFQATT and CDR2 SNEGSKA (reference sequence). V lost 6 bases, J lost 8 bases, and 16 bases lay in between. CDR3 length: 13 amino acids. The CDR3 sequence is CSAEGHLGEKLFF. For the CDR3, the DNA is TGCAGTGCGGAGGGACATTTAGGCGAAAAACTGTTTTTT.

This clonotype was seen repeatedly, ten times or more. The CDR3 protein is CASGWENYNEQFF. The CDR3 DNA sequence: TGTGCCAGCGGTTGGGAGAATTACAATGAGCAGTTCTTC. The V and J genes are TRBV6-1 and TRBJ2-1, with D maybe TRBD2 (5 bases). V was shortened by 8 bases and J by 4 bases, with 12 bases between the two germline ends. The CDR3 totals 13 residues. Per germline, CDR1 MNHNS and CDR2 SASEGT.

This clonotype was detected a few times. V is TRBV14 and J is TRBJ1-2; D remains ambiguous. The V gene lost 0 bases and the J gene lost 7 bases, with 9 bases spanning the gap. Germline V gene sequence: CDR1 SGHDN, CDR2 FVKESK. This CDR3 spans 13 amino acids. The CDR3 protein is CASSQDYGSGYTF. DNA of the CDR3: TGTGCCAGCAGCCAAGACTATGGAAGTGGCTACACCTTC. The full variable domain, completed using reference TRBV14 and TRBJ1-2, is EAGVTQFPSHSVIEKGQTVTLRCDPISGHDNLYWYRRVMGKEIKFLLHFVKESKQDESGMPNNRFLAERTGGTYSTLKVQPAELEDSGVYFCASSQDYGSGYTFGSGTRLTVV.

In its sample, this clonotype was seen many times. The chain uses TRBV28 and TRBJ2-7; 9 nucleotides match TRBD1. This CDR3 is built from 16 residues. Germline-derived CDR1 and CDR2 are MDHEN and SYDVKM. Trimming removed 1 base from V and 5 bases from J; junction bases left unmatched: 9. CDR3 DNA: TGTGCCAGCAGTTTATTGGTTGACAGGGGGTTCCACGAGCAGTACTTC. Its protein is CASSLLVDRGFHEQYF.

The V call is TRBV20-1, the J call TRBJ1-5; a possible D gene is TRBD1 (6 bases). The CDR3 is 15 amino acids. The germline V and J ends were trimmed by 0 bases and 4 bases, with 13 bases remaining between them. CDR1 is DFQATT, CDR2 SNEGSKA, per germline (reference sequence). The CDR3 DNA reads TGCAGTGCTAGAGAAGGGACACGGGTGAATCAGCCCCAGCATTTT. Its protein product is CSAREGTRVNQPQHF.

This clonotype was counted ten times or more. The chain joins TRBV2 to TRBJ2-1; D is possibly TRBD1 (5 bases). CDR1 and CDR2 (germline): SNHLY, FYNNEI. This CDR3 spans 14 amino acids. The V gene lost 4 bases and the J gene lost 0 bases, with 7 bases spanning the gap. The CDR3 protein is CASSARVSYNEQFF. CDR3 bases: TGTGCCAGCAGTGCCAGGGTCTCCTACAATGAGCAGTTCTTC.

This clonotype has only a few counts. The chain employs TRBV5-1 and TRBJ2-1; D is uncertain. Germline CDR1 and CDR2: SGHRS and YFSETQ. The CDR3 is 15 residues long. V shed 0 bases and J shed 0 bases, with 7 bases lying between them. The CDR3 loop reads CASSLGPSSYNEQFF. The CDR3 region has the DNA TGCGCCAGCAGCTTGGGTCCGAGCTCCTACAATGAGCAGTTCTTC.

The V and J genes are TRBV19 and TRBJ2-7; 9 bases match TRBD1. After removal of 4 bases from V and 0 bases from J, the junction contained 4 bases not matched to a gene. The germline V gene has CDR1 LNHDA and CDR2 SQIVND (reference sequence). This CDR3 comprises 15 residues. CDR3 DNA sequence: TGTGCCAGTAGTACCAACAGGGGGCACTCCTACGAGCAGTACTTC. Translated: CASSTNRGHSYEQYF.